The next 32 T cell receptor beta chains were all read from a single sample in a study of monozygotic twins with inflammatory bowel disease. TCRdb re-called the 5' RACE reads and catalogs CDR3 proteins one per entry, DNA excluded. This listing includes 350,000 to 500,000 distinct CDR3 sequences. The sequenced sample consisted of blood. The origin of the receptors is a human donor with ulcerative colitis or Crohn's disease, or a healthy co-twin of an affected twin (not recorded which).

J is TRBJ2-2 and V is TRBV29-1; lacking DNA, the TRBD1 call made by TCRdb goes unchecked. The CDR3 consists of 14 residues. Per the germline V gene, CDR1 is SQVTM and CDR2 is ANQGSEA. The CDR3 loop is CSVHGDRGSGELFF.

This chain uses TRBV7-3 with TRBJ1-2; TCRdb's D call, TRBD1, is unchecked because there is no DNA. The CDR3 is 13 amino acids. Germline V CDR1 and CDR2: SGHTA, FQGTGA. The CDR3: CASSHSQGSGYTF.

The chain joins TRBV10-3 to TRBJ1-5; TCRdb's assignment of TRBD1 cannot be checked, as there is no DNA. Germline V lookup: CDR1 ENHRY, CDR2 SYGVKD. The CDR3 consists of 14 residues. CDR3 sequence: CATSTGKSNQPQHF.

The rearrangement joins TRBV4-1 to TRBJ1-5. The CDR3 consists of 13 residues. Germline CDR1 reads MGHRA; CDR2 reads YSYEKL. The CDR3 region is CASSQEVNQPQHF.

The chain recombines TRBV6-1 with TRBJ2-7; the TRBD1 assignment by TCRdb is unverifiable without DNA. The germline V gene encodes CDR1 MNHNS and CDR2 SASEGT. This CDR3 contains 14 residues. The CDR3 spells CASSLQGLNYEQYF.

The rearrangement links TRBV2 to TRBJ1-5; TCRdb calls TRBD1, which cannot be checked without DNA. There are 16 residues in the CDR3. CDR1 is SNHLY and CDR2 is FYNNEI in the germline V gene. The CDR3 here is CASSRPGTGSNQPQHF.

The chain employs TRBV7-8 and TRBJ1-1; TCRdb names TRBD1, which stays unverified in the absence of DNA. Germline assignment: CDR1 SGHVS and CDR2 FQNEAQ. CDR3 length equals 15 residues. CDR3 region: CASSRSGTVNTEAFF.

J is TRBJ2-1 and V is TRBV5-6; TCRdb designates TRBD1, a call that cannot be tested without DNA. CDR3 length: 14 residues. The germline V gene has CDR1 SGHDT and CDR2 YYEEEE. The chain's CDR3 is CASSHDRGTQEQFF. Full variable domain (remainder filled in from reference TRBV5-6 and TRBJ2-1): DAGVTQSPTHLIKTRGQQVTLRCSPKSGHDTVSWYQQALGQGPQFIFQYYEEEERQRGNFPDRFSGHQFPNYSSELNVNALLLGDSALYLCASSHDRGTQEQFFGPGTRLTVL.

The chain has TRBV7-9 and TRBJ2-1; the TCRdb D gene call, TRBD2, has no DNA to confirm it. CDR3 size: 12 residues. Germline lookup yields CDR1 SEHNR and CDR2 FQNEAQ (reference sequence). The CDR3 sequence: CASSSRTGGFPF.

The V gene is TRBV3-1, the J gene TRBJ2-1; no DNA is available, so the TRBD1 call from TCRdb remains unchecked. CDR3 length equals 14 residues. Germline V gene sequence: CDR1 LGHDT, CDR2 YNNKEL (reference sequence). CDR3 sequence reads: CASSQSDRDGEQFF.

V usage is TRBV11-1 and J usage is TRBJ1-1. In germline, CDR1 is SGHAT, CDR2 FQDESV (reference sequence). This CDR3 is built from 18 residues. CDR3: CASSFGNRLRRDGTEAFF. The whole variable domain, filled in from reference TRBV11-1 and TRBJ1-1, reads EAEVAQSPRYKITEKSQAVAFWCDPISGHATLYWYRQILGQGPELLVQFQDESVVDDSQLPKDRFSAERLKGVDSTLKIQPAELGDSAMYLCASSFGNRLRRDGTEAFFGQGTRLTVV.

J is TRBJ2-1 and V is TRBV7-2; TCRdb's D call, TRBD1, is unchecked because there is no DNA. The CDR3 sequence is 15 residues long. Looked up from germline, CDR1 is SGHTA and CDR2 is FQGNSA. CDR3 region: CASSPLFRGYNEQFF. Full variable domain (remainder filled in from reference TRBV7-2 and TRBJ2-1): GAGVSQSPSNKVTEKGKDVELRCDPISGHTALYWYRQSLGQGLEFLIYFQGNSAPDKSGLPSDRFSAERTGGSVSTLTIQRTQQEDSAVYLCASSPLFRGYNEQFFGPGTRLTVL.

J is TRBJ2-2 and V is TRBV3-1. Germline CDR1 reads LGHDT; CDR2 reads YNNKEL (reference sequence). This CDR3 is built from 14 residues. Here the CDR3 reads CASSTTANTGELFF.

The genes are TRBV28 and TRBJ2-6. CDR3 length equals 14 residues. Germline loops: CDR1 MDHEN, CDR2 SYDVKM. The CDR3 loop reads CASSSGSGANVLTF.

The V call is TRBV5-1, the J call TRBJ2-1; no DNA is available, so the TRBD2 call from TCRdb remains unchecked. Germline V gives CDR1 SGHRS, CDR2 YFSETQ. This CDR3 is 16 amino acids long. The CDR3 is CASSLEALGSYNEQFF.

V gene TRBV20-1 combines with J gene TRBJ2-7; TCRdb indicates TRBD2, and absent DNA this call remains unverified. Germline-derived CDR1 and CDR2 are DFQATT and SNEGSKA (reference sequence). The CDR3 loop spans 14 amino acids. The chain's CDR3 is CSAYPSGSSYEQYF.

The J gene is TRBJ2-1, the V gene TRBV11-1; the D call of TRBD2 rests on TCRdb alone, since no DNA is present to check it. CDR1 and CDR2 from the germline V gene are SGHAT and FQDESV (reference sequence). CDR3 length: 13 residues. The CDR3: CASSLALGGGQFF.

The chain uses TRBV12-3 or TRBV12-4 and TRBJ2-7; TCRdb lists TRBD1, though no DNA is available to test this call. This CDR3 comprises 15 residues. CDR3 sequence: CASSSDRASSYEQYF.

The V and J genes are TRBV11-2 and TRBJ2-1; checking the TCRdb D call of TRBD1 is not possible without DNA. Per germline, CDR1 SGHAT and CDR2 FQNNGV. The CDR3 consists of 18 residues. The CDR3 reads CASSLELPRGVAVVEQFF.

The gene calls are TRBV4-1 and TRBJ2-3; TCRdb calls TRBD2, which cannot be checked without DNA. The CDR3 length is 17 residues. The germline V gene encodes CDR1 MGHRA and CDR2 YSYEKL. This CDR3 is CASSQVLAGGSTDTQYF.

This chain uses TRBV20-1 with TRBJ1-6; TCRdb's D call, TRBD1, is unchecked because there is no DNA. In germline, CDR1 is DFQATT, CDR2 SNEGSKA (reference sequence). This CDR3 is built from 14 residues. CDR3 region: CSASRGEHPTSLHF.

The chain uses TRBV7-2 and TRBJ2-1; TCRdb names TRBD1, which stays unverified in the absence of DNA. The germline gives CDR1 SGHTA, CDR2 FQGNSA. The CDR3 runs 17 residues. CDR3 sequence reads: CASSLEGGQGAGGEQFF. The entire variable domain, with the rest obtained from reference TRBV7-2 and TRBJ2-1, is as follows: GAGVSQSPSNKVTEKGKDVELRCDPISGHTALYWYRQSLGQGLEFLIYFQGNSAPDKSGLPSDRFSAERTGGSVSTLTIQRTQQEDSAVYLCASSLEGGQGAGGEQFFGPGTRLTVL.

The V gene is TRBV6-1, the J gene TRBJ2-7. Germline loops: CDR1 MNHNS, CDR2 SASEGT. The CDR3 extends over 12 amino acids. CDR3 amino acids: CASSEYGYEQYF.

This chain connects TRBV20-1 to TRBJ2-3; TCRdb proposes TRBD2, but this gene call is untestable without DNA. Germline V CDR1 and CDR2: DFQATT, SNEGSKA (reference sequence). This CDR3 contains 19 residues. The CDR3 loop reads CSAISLVAGAEINTDTQYF.

The chain uses TRBV5-4 and TRBJ2-2. The CDR3 consists of 15 residues. Germline-derived CDR1 and CDR2 are SGHNT and YYREEE (reference sequence). This CDR3 is CASSSTRINTGELFF.

V gene TRBV5-1 combines with J gene TRBJ2-1; TCRdb outputs TRBD1, but without DNA this stays unchecked. Looked up from germline, CDR1 is SGHRS and CDR2 is YFSETQ. The CDR3 runs 14 residues. The CDR3 loop is CASIRVVGGDEQFF.

The CDR3 reads CASSRDRVEGYTF. The chain joins TRBV12-3 or TRBV12-4 to TRBJ1-2; without DNA, the TCRdb call of TRBD1 cannot be checked. The CDR3 covers 13 residues.

The J gene is TRBJ2-2, the V gene TRBV7-2; TCRdb's D gene call, TRBD1, goes unchecked for lack of DNA. This CDR3 has 16 residues. CDR1 is SGHTA and CDR2 is FQGNSA in the germline V gene. The CDR3 is CASSRNGGGYTGELFF.

This sequence joins TRBV3-1 and TRBJ2-1; as DNA is missing, the TRBD1 call by TCRdb cannot be tested. Germline V CDR1 and CDR2: LGHDT, YNNKEL (reference sequence). The CDR3 contains 16 residues. CDR3 loop: CASSLPGQGALNEQFF.

The rearrangement uses TRBV4-1 and TRBJ2-2; TCRdb outputs TRBD1, but without DNA this stays unchecked. CDR3 size: 17 residues. The V gene's germline CDR1 is MGHRA and CDR2 YSYEKL. This CDR3 reads CASSRRGDLANTGELFF.

V gene TRBV12-3 or TRBV12-4 combines with J gene TRBJ2-7; TCRdb lists TRBD1, though no DNA is available to test this call. The CDR3 loop spans 13 amino acids. This CDR3 is CASRGQANYEQYF.

The chain recombines TRBV23-1 with TRBJ1-5. TRBV23-1 carries the ORF label, with uncertain function. The length of the CDR3 is 16 residues. The CDR3 region is CASSQSGRGGDQPQHF.